A selection of T cell receptor beta chains follows, all from one sample in a study of cytomegalovirus exposure and HLA in healthy donors. Here immunoSEQ multiplex PCR was the method, and the copy in TCRdb shows in-frame clones only, minus some. Of about 160,000 clones listed, roughly 72% are singletons. Sequenced input: PBMCs. All receptors derive from a man between 40 and 49 years old in good health and CMV-seropositive. Each CDR3 is given without its conserved first and last residue. Each record gives: CDR3 protein, J gene, V gene.

ASSTGTATYEQY	TRBJ2-7	TRBV6-5
ASSDGGPQETQY	TRBJ2-5	TRBV7-3
AISETGTSGYEQY	TRBJ2-7	TRBV10-3
ASSSGLISNQPQH	TRBJ1-5	TRBV6-5
ASSSQGNEQY	TRBJ2-7	TRBV9
ASSFTGAAPGELF	TRBJ2-2	TRBV5-4
ASSLGGGGSGNTIY	TRBJ1-3	TRBV7-9
ASSTRKPGTSGGRGGELF	TRBJ2-2	TRBV7-6
ASSLDRRTYEQY	TRBJ2-7	TRBV7-2
ASSAGVGQPQH	TRBJ1-5	TRBV5-1
ASSPTGGSGNTIY	TRBJ1-3	TRBV6-5
ASSRIGVNEQF	TRBJ2-1	TRBV7-9